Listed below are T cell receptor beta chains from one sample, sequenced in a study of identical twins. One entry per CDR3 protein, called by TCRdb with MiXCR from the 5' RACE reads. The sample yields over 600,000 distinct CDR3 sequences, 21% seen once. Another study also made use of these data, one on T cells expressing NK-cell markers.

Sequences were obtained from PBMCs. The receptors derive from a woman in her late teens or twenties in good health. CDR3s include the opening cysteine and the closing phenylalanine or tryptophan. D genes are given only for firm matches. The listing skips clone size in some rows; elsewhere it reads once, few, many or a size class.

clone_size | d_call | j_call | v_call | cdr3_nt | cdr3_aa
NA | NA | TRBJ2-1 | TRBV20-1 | TGCAGTGCTAGCTCTGTCGGGCTTGAGCAGTTCTTC | CSASSVGLEQFF
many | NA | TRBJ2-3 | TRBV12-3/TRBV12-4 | TGTGCCAGCACCCTTGATCAGCCAGATACGCAGTATTTT | CASTLDQPDTQYF
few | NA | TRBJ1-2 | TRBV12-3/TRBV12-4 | TGTGCCAGCAGGCCAACAGGGAGTAACTATGGCTACACCTTC | CASRPTGSNYGYTF
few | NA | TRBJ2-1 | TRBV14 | TGTGCCAGCAGCCAAGAGATCGGACTGAATGAGCAGTTCTTC | CASSQEIGLNEQFF
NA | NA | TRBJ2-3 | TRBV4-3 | TGCGCCAGCAGCCAAGATAGTGGAGATACGCAGTATTTT | CASSQDSGDTQYF
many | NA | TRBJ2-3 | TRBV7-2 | TGTGCCAGCAGCCCTCCAGGGTTGGCAGATACGCAGTATTTT | CASSPPGLADTQYF
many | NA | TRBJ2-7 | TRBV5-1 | TGCGCCAGCCGACTCGAGGGAGCCTACGAGCAGTACTTC | CASRLEGAYEQYF
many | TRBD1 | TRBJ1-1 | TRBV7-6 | TGTGCCAGCAGCTCAGGACAGGGCTACACTGAAGCTTTCTTT | CASSSGQGYTEAFF
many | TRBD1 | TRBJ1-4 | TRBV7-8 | TGTGCCAGCAGCTTCAGGGGGGCTAATGAAAAACTGTTTTTT | CASSFRGANEKLFF
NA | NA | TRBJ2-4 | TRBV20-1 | TGCAGTGCTAGAGTAGGGGACGGGAAAAACATTCAGTACTTC | CSARVGDGKNIQYF
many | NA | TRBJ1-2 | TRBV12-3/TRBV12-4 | TGTGCCAGCAGTTCGGGGGGGTTTGGCTACACCTTC | CASSSGGFGYTF
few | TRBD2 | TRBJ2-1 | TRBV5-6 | TGTGCCAGCAGGCGCATTAGCGGGACTAGCCCCCTCAATGAGCAGTTCTTC | CASRRISGTSPLNEQFF
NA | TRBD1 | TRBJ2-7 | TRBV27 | TGTGCCAGCAGTTTCATCGGACAGGGGCCCTACGAGCAGTACTTC | CASSFIGQGPYEQYF
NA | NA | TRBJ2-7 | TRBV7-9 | TGTGCCAGCAGCCCTCCTGACTGGGGGATGGGTTACGAGCAGTACTTC | CASSPPDWGMGYEQYF
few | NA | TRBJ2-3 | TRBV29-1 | TGCAGCGTTTGTAAACAGGGACTCACAGATACGCAGTATTTT | CSVCKQGLTDTQYF
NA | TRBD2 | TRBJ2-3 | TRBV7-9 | TGTGCCAGCAGCTTAGTACTAGCGGGCATGGTGGATACGCAGTATTTT | CASSLVLAGMVDTQYF
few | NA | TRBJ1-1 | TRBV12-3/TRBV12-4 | TGTGCCAGCAGCTTCGTATCAAACACTGAAGCTTTCTTT | CASSFVSNTEAFF
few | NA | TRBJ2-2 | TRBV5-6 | TGTGCCAGCAGCTGGGACGTGGGCGGGGAGCTGTTTTTT | CASSWDVGGELFF
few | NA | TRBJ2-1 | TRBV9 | TGTGCCAGCAGCGTCGAGGGGTTCAACTACAATGAGCAGTTCTTC | CASSVEGFNYNEQFF
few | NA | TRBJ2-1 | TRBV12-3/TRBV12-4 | TGTGCCAGCAGCGAGGGCTCATTCAATGAGCAGTTCTTC | CASSEGSFNEQFF
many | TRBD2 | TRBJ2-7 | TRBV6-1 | TGTGCCAGCAGTGGACTAGCGGGGACCTACGAGCAGTACTTC | CASSGLAGTYEQYF
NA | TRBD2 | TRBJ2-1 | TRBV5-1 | TGCGCCAGCAGCTTGGAAGCGGGGGGGGTCCATGAGCAGTTCTTC | CASSLEAGGVHEQFF
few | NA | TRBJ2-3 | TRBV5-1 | TGCGCCAGCAGCTTTGTCTCCGGGACGAGCGGGGATACGCAGTATTTT | CASSFVSGTSGDTQYF
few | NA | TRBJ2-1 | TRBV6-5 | TGTGCCAGCAGTTACTCACGGGAGCGGTTCAATGAGCAGTTCTTC | CASSYSRERFNEQFF
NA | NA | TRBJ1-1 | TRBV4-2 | TGTGCCAGCAGCCGGGAAGGGGCGTTGAACACTGAAGCTTTCTTT | CASSREGALNTEAFF
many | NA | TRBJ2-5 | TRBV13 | TGTGCCAGCAGCTCCGGGGAGCAAGAGACCCAGTACTTC | CASSSGEQETQYF
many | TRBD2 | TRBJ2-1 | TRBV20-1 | TGCAGTGCTAGAGTTGTGACTAGCGGGGCTAATGAGCAGTTCTTC | CSARVVTSGANEQFF
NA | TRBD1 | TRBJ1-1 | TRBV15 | TGTGCCAGCAGCAAAATCGGGACAGGGAGCTTGGCTTTCTTT | CASSKIGTGSLAFF
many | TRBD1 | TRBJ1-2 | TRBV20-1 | TGCAGTGCTTCAATTCCGGGACAGGGGGATGGCTACACCTTC | CSASIPGQGDGYTF
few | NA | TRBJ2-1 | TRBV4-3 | TGCGCCAGCAGCCAAAGGAGTCGGCTTGCGAATGAGCAGTTCTTC | CASSQRSRLANEQFF
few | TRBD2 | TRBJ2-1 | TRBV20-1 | TGCAGTGCTAGAGTACTAGCGGGGGGCAATGAGCAGTTCTTC | CSARVLAGGNEQFF
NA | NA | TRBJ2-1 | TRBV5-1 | TGCGCCAGCAGCTACAGGGTGGGCACCTACAATGAGCAGTTCTTC | CASSYRVGTYNEQFF
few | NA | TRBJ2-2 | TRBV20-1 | TGCAGTGCTAGCTATCAGAACACCGGGGAGCTGTTTTTT | CSASYQNTGELFF
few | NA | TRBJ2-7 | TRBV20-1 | TGCAGTGCTAGAGATAGTATCAATCACGAGCAGTACTTC | CSARDSINHEQYF
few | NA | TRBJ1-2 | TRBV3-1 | TGTGCCAGCAGCCATTTGTCAGGGTTTTATGGCTACACCTTC | CASSHLSGFYGYTF
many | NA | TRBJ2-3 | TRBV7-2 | TGTGCCAGCAGCCCAGCATCTTGGCGCACAGATACGCAGTATTTT | CASSPASWRTDTQYF
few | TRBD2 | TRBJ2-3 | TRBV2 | TGTGCCAGCCACATAGCGGGGAGCACAGATACGCAGTATTTT | CASHIAGSTDTQYF
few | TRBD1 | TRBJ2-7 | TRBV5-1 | TGCGCCAGCAGCCCTTTGGACAGGGCTAACTACGAGCAGTACTTC | CASSPLDRANYEQYF
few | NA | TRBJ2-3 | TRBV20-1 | TGCAGTGCTAAGGCCGGGGATACGCAGTATTTT | CSAKAGDTQYF
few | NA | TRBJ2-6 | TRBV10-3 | TGTGCCATCAGTTCCACTCCCTCTGGGGCCAACGTCCTGACTTTC | CAISSTPSGANVLTF
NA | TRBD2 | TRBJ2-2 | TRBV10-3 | TGTGCCATCAGCTGGACTAGCGCAAACACCGGGGAGCTGTTTTTT | CAISWTSANTGELFF
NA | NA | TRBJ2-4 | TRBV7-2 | TGTGCCAGCAGCTTCAATCCTACTACCAAAAACATTCAGTACTTC | CASSFNPTTKNIQYF
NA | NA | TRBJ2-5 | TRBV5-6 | TGTGCCAGCAGCTTGGCCGTCGTGGAGACCCAGTACTTC | CASSLAVVETQYF
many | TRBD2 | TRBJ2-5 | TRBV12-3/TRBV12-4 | TGTGCCAGCAGTCCCGGGGGGGGTAGGGAGACCCAGTACTTC | CASSPGGGRETQYF
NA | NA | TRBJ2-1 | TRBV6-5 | TGTGCCAGCAGTTATACAAAGGCCCATGAGCAGTTCTTC | CASSYTKAHEQFF
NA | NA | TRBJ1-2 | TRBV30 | TGTGCCTGGAGTGTTGGGGACTATGGCTACACCTTC | CAWSVGDYGYTF
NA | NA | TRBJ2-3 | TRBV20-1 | TGCAGTGCTAGAGATCTCTTTAGCGGCCCCCAAGATACGCAGTATTTT | CSARDLFSGPQDTQYF
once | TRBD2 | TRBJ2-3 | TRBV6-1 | TGTGCCAGCAGTGAAGTTGCTGCAATACTAGCGGGGGGCACAGATACGCAGTATTTT | CASSEVAAILAGGTDTQYF
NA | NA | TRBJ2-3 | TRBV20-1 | TGCAGTGCTAAGGAGTATCGAAGTAACACAGATACGCAGTATTTT | CSAKEYRSNTDTQYF
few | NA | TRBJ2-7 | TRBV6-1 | TGTGCCAGCAGCCAATTTTTACGCTACGAGCAGTACTTC | CASSQFLRYEQYF
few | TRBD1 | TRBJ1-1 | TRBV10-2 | TGCGCCAGCAGTGAGCCTAGACAGGGGGCTGAAGCTTTCTTT | CASSEPRQGAEAFF
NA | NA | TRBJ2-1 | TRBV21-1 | TGTGCCAGCAGCAAAGTTGCGCTCACCGACAATGAGCAGTTCTTC | CASSKVALTDNEQFF
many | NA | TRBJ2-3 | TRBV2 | TGTGCCAGCAGTGTCGACCTCAGCACAGATACGCAGTATTTT | CASSVDLSTDTQYF
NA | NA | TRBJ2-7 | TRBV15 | TGTGCCACCAGCCGAGCGGGACAGTACGAGCAGTACTTC | CATSRAGQYEQYF